The sequence of this T cell receptor (beta chain) was determined in a study of CD8 T cells in Susac syndrome (dated by TCRdb to between 2018 and 2020). Study-wide context: The study used repertoire sequencing to test whether antigen drove CD8+ T cell activation and differentiation in Susac syndrome. Clonality of the CD8+ T cell repertoire was compared between over ten healthy donors, approximately 14 Susac syndrome patients and some 15 multiple sclerosis patients. Study-wide conclusions, independent of this receptor: The number of individuals in the TCR sequencing and HLA analysis was recognized as being relatively small.

In this sample, this clonotype turned up once. Which antigen it targets is not known. Base qualities are not provided; no much larger clone lies one nucleotide away. One read yields weak evidence. Peripheral blood CD8+ and CD4+ T cells from healthy donors, Susac syndrome patients and multiple sclerosis patients were profiled using high-throughput TCR beta sequencing. Treatment-naive patients with stable or active relapsing-remitting disease fulfilling revised McDonald criteria were used as multiple sclerosis controls. Bulk CD8+ and CD4+ T cells were purified by magnetic negative isolation, whereas CD8+ TEMRA cells were enriched by FACS. Blood was collected in EDTA tubes and processed within 24 hours, with PBMCs isolated through density gradient centrifugation. PBMCs intended for TCR sequencing were cryopreserved in liquid nitrogen and were subsequently thawed in a 37 degrees C water bath. A purity of at least 90% was achieved for sorted or isolated CD4+, CD8+ and CD8+ TEMRA cells.

At the junction V is shortened by 8 bases and J by 0 bases, with 16 bases in between. The cysteine opens and the phenylalanine closes a CDR3 of 14 amino acids. Of the read, only the CDR3 DNA is kept; its 42 bases are in frame from base 1. Based on the germline V gene, the CDR1 and CDR2 sequences are SQVTM and ANQGSEA. RNA was extracted using the RNeasy kit, and about 0.45 to 1 microgram was reverse transcribed with random hexamers. The immunoSEQ multiplex PCR assay, which covers 54 Vbeta and 13 Jbeta segments, was used to amplify TCR beta CDR3 regions. To correct PCR amplification bias, a synthetic template baseline was used for both primer optimization and computational correction. For the original study's pipeline: Reads were assigned to V, D and J genes according to IMGT and analyzed in immunoSEQ Analyzer, with only productive sequences retained. Clonality was calculated as one minus the Shannon entropy normalized by log2 of the number of productive unique sequences. Public and private clones were assessed among the 100 most prevalent clones of each patient and control. A clone was defined as Susac-specific if it was absent from the healthy and MS cohorts, from about 1,100 published viral clones and from other ImmuneACCESS disease sequences. The public reads were reanalyzed by TCRdb: fastp trimming at Q25, MiXCR alignment, in-frame beta chains only. Every entry covers one CDR3 protein and lists the most common genes and DNA from its rows. Here the V and J calls rest on TCRdb's processing, not on the authors' analysis. In all, the sample holds 250,000 to 300,000 distinct CDR3 sequences, and around 89% of those were seen once. Clones ranked in the top ten supply more than 0.15% of the sample.

Sequencing used CD8+ T cells from PBMCs. This receptor was obtained from a human donor with multiple sclerosis. The sequence links TRBV29-1 to TRBJ1-2, and TRBD1 may be the D gene, going by 5 matching bases. The CDR3 in this case is CSTNAGYPNYGYTF. The DNA reads as follows: TGCAGCACCAACGCAGGGTATCCTAACTATGGCTACACCTTC.